This is a list of T cell receptor beta chains from one sample in a study of CD8+ T cells in alopecia areata. The table came from immunoSEQ multiplex PCR; TCRdb's copy has only in-frame clones and leaves some out. The sample records hundreds of thousands of clones, 55% to 70% being singletons. The starting material was CD4+ T cells sorted from blood, obtained at week 24, from a patient treated with tofacitinib. The receptors stem from a human donor with alopecia areata. Each CDR3 is given with its conserved first and last residue. Each record gives: V gene, D gene, J gene, clone size, CDR3 length, CDR3 DNA, CDR3 protein. A D gene is named only where the DNA matches it firmly. Expanded clones are given a class, and other clones once, few, many or no size at all.

TRBV15	-	TRBJ2-5	once	15	TGTGCCACCAGCAGGGAAGACAGGCAAAAAGAGACCCAGTACTTC	CATSREDRQKETQYF
TRBV5-1	TRBD1	TRBJ2-5	-	13	TGCGCCAGCAGCTACCGACAGGGAGAGACCCAGTACTTC	CASSYRQGETQYF
TRBV2	TRBD1	TRBJ2-7	-	14	TGTGCCAGCAGTGACGCACAGGGGTCCTACGAGCAGTACTTC	CASSDAQGSYEQYF
TRBV6-5	TRBD2	TRBJ2-2	few	15	TGTGCCAGCACCCCGGGGGGGACTAGCGCCGGGGAGCTGTTTTTT	CASTPGGTSAGELFF
TRBV28	TRBD2	TRBJ2-7	-	12	TGTGCCACCTTAGCGGGGGGCTACGAGCAGTACTTC	CATLAGGYEQYF
TRBV2	-	TRBJ2-4	-	16	TGTGCCAGCCGAAGTCGGGTACTACTAGCCAAAAACATTCAGTACTTC	CASRSRVLLAKNIQYF
TRBV30	TRBD1	TRBJ2-1	-	17	TGTGCCCGACGGACAGGGAGAGCGGTGGGAACCTACAATGAGCAGTTCTTC	CARRTGRAVGTYNEQFF
TRBV29-1	-	TRBJ2-5	-	15	TGCAGCGTTGAACCCCACTATGCCCGCCAAGAGACCCAGTACTTC	CSVEPHYARQETQYF
TRBV5-1	-	TRBJ2-7	-	16	TGCGCCAGCAGCTTGCTCTGGCAGGAACCATCCTACGAGCAGTACTTC	CASSLLWQEPSYEQYF
TRBV5-6	-	TRBJ1-5	-	17	TGTGCCAGCAGCTTATACCTTCAGGGCGATAGCAATCAGCCCCAGCATTTT	CASSLYLQGDSNQPQHF
TRBV30	-	TRBJ2-3	few	14	TGTGCCTGGAGTGTCACACAGGGCAAAAACGGGCAGTATTTT	CAWSVTQGKNGQYF
TRBV23-1	-	TRBJ1-1	-	12	TGCGCCAGCAGTCATCGCCGGGAGTGGGCTTTCTTT	CASSHRREWAFF
TRBV7-7	TRBD1	TRBJ2-3	-	14	TGTGCTAGCAGCTACAGGGGTAGCACAGATACGCAGTATTTT	CASSYRGSTDTQYF
TRBV29-1	-	TRBJ2-7	few	14	TGCAGCGTTGAAACCCCTCGGCAGGCCTACGAGCAGTACTTC	CSVETPRQAYEQYF
TRBV5-1	TRBD1	TRBJ2-1	once	15	TGCGCCAGCAGCCCCGGGACAGGGACCAACAATGAGCAGTTCTTC	CASSPGTGTNNEQFF
TRBV6-6	TRBD1	TRBJ2-1	few	15	TGTGCCAGCAGACCCACAGGGGGCGCGAAGGATGAGCAGTTCTTC	CASRPTGGAKDEQFF
TRBV27	-	TRBJ1-2	-	14	TGTGCCACCCTTTCCCAGGGTGTTAACTATGGCTACACCTTC	CATLSQGVNYGYTF
TRBV7-2	-	TRBJ1-1	-	13	TGTGCCAGCAGCGATAGGGCTAGGACTGAAGCTTTCTTT	CASSDRARTEAFF
TRBV5-6	-	TRBJ2-2	-	15	TGTGCCAGCAGCTTTCTGTGGGGTGCCACCGGGGAGCTGTTTTTT	CASSFLWGATGELFF
TRBV7-6	TRBD2	TRBJ2-3	few	16	TGTGCCAGCAGCTTAGGGGCGGGGGGCCGTTCAGATACGCAGTATTTT	CASSLGAGGRSDTQYF
TRBV6-5	-	TRBJ2-7	-	14	TGTGCCAGCAGTGAGAACAGCGCCTCCTACGAGCAGTACTTC	CASSENSASYEQYF
TRBV30	TRBD1	TRBJ2-7	-	12	TGTGCCTGGTCCGGACAGGGGTACGAGCAGTACTTC	CAWSGQGYEQYF
TRBV4-2	-	TRBJ1-6	-	17	TGTGCCAGCAGCCAAGATGGGGGGGGCTCCTATAATTCACCCCTCCACTTT	CASSQDGGGSYNSPLHF
TRBV30	-	TRBJ1-5	-	16	TGTGCCTGGGCCCTCAGAGCACGAGTTGGCAATCAGCCCCAGCATTTT	CAWALRARVGNQPQHF
TRBV28	-	TRBJ2-3	-	14	TGTGCCAGCACATTTCGTCCTAGCACAGATACGCAGTATTTT	CASTFRPSTDTQYF
TRBV4-2	TRBD2	TRBJ2-2	-	15	TGTGCCAGCAGCCAAGGCGGGGGTTACTCCGGGGAGCTGTTTTTT	CASSQGGGYSGELFF
TRBV20-1	TRBD1	TRBJ1-1	-	11	TGCAGTGCTTACGACAGGGGGCCTGCTTTCTTT	CSAYDRGPAFF
TRBV2	TRBD1	TRBJ1-2	-	15	TGTGCCAGCAGACCTAGACCCCGGGACAGGGATGGCTACACCTTC	CASRPRPRDRDGYTF
TRBV23-1	TRBD1	TRBJ2-1	-	15	TGCGCCAGCAGTGGACAGGGCCGGTCCTACAATGAGCAGTTCTTC	CASSGQGRSYNEQFF
TRBV29-1	-	TRBJ1-1	once	11	TGCAGCGTCGGAGAGGGGGGTCGAGCTTTCTTT	CSVGEGGRAFF
TRBV5-1	TRBD2	TRBJ2-1	-	18	TGCGCCAGCAGCCCTGGACTAGCGGTGATGAGCTCCTACAATGAGCAGTTCTTC	CASSPGLAVMSSYNEQFF
TRBV2	TRBD1	TRBJ1-6	-	15	TGTGCCAGCAGTGAACCGACAGGGCCGGTTTCACCCCTCCACTTT	CASSEPTGPVSPLHF
TRBV18	-	TRBJ2-7	-	16	TGTGCCAGCTCCCGCAACCGGGGGGCCGAGGGGGGCGAGCAGTACTTC	CASSRNRGAEGGEQYF
TRBV5-6	-	TRBJ2-2	few	15	TGTGCCAGCAGCTTTGTGGGGGCGAGGACCGGGGAGCTGTTTTTT	CASSFVGARTGELFF
TRBV6-1	-	TRBJ1-1	few	12	TGTGCCAGCCTACCTTGGACGTCTTGGGCTTTCTTT	CASLPWTSWAFF
TRBV30	-	TRBJ2-7	few	15	TGTGCCTGGAGTGCCCTGACACAGGTTACCTACGAGCAGTACTTC	CAWSALTQVTYEQYF
TRBV6-5	-	TRBJ2-7	-	14	TGTGCCAGCGCTGGTACAGGGCTTACCTACGAGCAGTACTTC	CASAGTGLTYEQYF